This is a list of T cell receptor beta chains from one sample in a study of neurological immune-mediated disorders. TCRdb recomputed calls from the 5' RACE reads with MiXCR, one row per CDR3 protein. The sample contains 66,000 or so distinct CDR3 sequences, nearly 3.5% of which appear only once. Sequencing used PBMCs. These receptors were taken from a man aged 35-49 years with multiple sclerosis. The CDR3 runs from the conserved cysteine through the conserved F or W. The D gene is left open where the match is weak. The size of a clone is reported for some rows only, either as once, few or many, or as a class for expanded clones.

clone_size,j_call,v_call,d_call,cdr3_nt,cdr3_aa
many,TRBJ2-7,TRBV11-3,NA,TGTGCCAGCAGCTTGGTTGAAGGAGGCGAGCAGTACTTC,CASSLVEGGEQYF
many,TRBJ2-3,TRBV12-3/TRBV12-4,TRBD2,TGTGCCAGCAGTCCCCTGACTAGCGGGGATACGCAGTATTTT,CASSPLTSGDTQYF
many,TRBJ2-1,TRBV20-1,NA,TGCAGTGCTGGGGCTGAGATGGCCCCACATGAGCAGTTCTTC,CSAGAEMAPHEQFF
many,TRBJ2-3,TRBV29-1,NA,TGCAGCGCCTTACAGGGCGGCAGAGATACGCAGTATTTT,CSALQGGRDTQYF
many,TRBJ1-4,TRBV25-1,NA,TGTGCCAGCAGTGCCTCACCCGGGACCCTGGGCCCGGGGCCTAATGAAAAACTGTTTTTT,CASSASPGTLGPGPNEKLFF
many,TRBJ1-3,TRBV3-1,NA,TGTGCCAGCAGGGCAGGGCTAGGAAACACCATATATTTT,CASRAGLGNTIYF
many,TRBJ2-3,TRBV6-5,NA,TGTGCCAGCAGTTCCGGGACTCACACAGATACGCAGTATTTT,CASSSGTHTDTQYF
many,TRBJ2-1,TRBV7-8,TRBD2,TGTGCCAGCAGCCGTAGCGGGAGGGCCCATGAGCAGTTCTTC,CASSRSGRAHEQFF
many,TRBJ2-1,TRBV10-3,NA,TGTGCCATCAGTGATTATGGGAATGAGCAGTTCTTC,CAISDYGNEQFF
many,TRBJ2-7,TRBV9,NA,TGTGCCAGCAGCGTAACAGGGAACTCCTACGAGCAGTACTTC,CASSVTGNSYEQYF
many,TRBJ1-2,TRBV5-1,TRBD1,TGCGCCAGCAGTTTTAACCCACAGGGGCCGCTGGGCTACACCTTC,CASSFNPQGPLGYTF
NA,TRBJ1-5,TRBV6-1,NA,TGTGCCAGCAGTGAAAGGATCGGAGGGACCACCCGGCAGCCCCAGCATTTT,CASSERIGGTTRQPQHF
many,TRBJ2-3,TRBV5-8,TRBD1,TGTGCCAGCAGCTCCGGGACAGGGGGCTGGAGAACAGATACGCAGTATTTT,CASSSGTGGWRTDTQYF
many,TRBJ1-2,TRBV11-2,NA,TGTGCCAGCAGCCCGACAGTGAACTATGGCTACACCTTC,CASSPTVNYGYTF
many,TRBJ2-5,TRBV29-1,NA,TGCAGCGTTGAAGAGGAGAGGGCCCAAGAGACCCAGTACTTC,CSVEEERAQETQYF
many,TRBJ2-2,TRBV6-5,NA,TGTGCCAGCAGTTACTCCATGGGACCGAACACCGGGGAGCTGTTTTTT,CASSYSMGPNTGELFF
many,TRBJ2-1,TRBV20-1,TRBD2,TGCAGTGCCCGAGGACTAGCGGATTACAATGAGCAGTTCTTC,CSARGLADYNEQFF
many,TRBJ2-7,TRBV9,TRBD2,TGTGCCAGCAGCGCTAGCGGGAGCCCCGGGCACGAGCAGTACTTC,CASSASGSPGHEQYF
many,TRBJ1-3,TRBV5-1,NA,TGCGCCAGCAGCTTGGATGGACGGATCCTCTCTGGAAACACCATATATTTT,CASSLDGRILSGNTIYF
many,TRBJ1-6,TRBV5-1,TRBD1,TGCGCCAGCAGTCTCCGGGACAGGAATTCACCCCTCCACTTT,CASSLRDRNSPLHF
many,TRBJ1-1,TRBV10-3,TRBD1,TGTGCCATCAGGGGACAGCCGAACACTGAAGCTTTCTTT,CAIRGQPNTEAFF
many,TRBJ2-2,TRBV25-1,TRBD1,TGTGCCAGCAGTGGCTCCGGGACAGGGGATTCCGGGGAGCTGTTTTTT,CASSGSGTGDSGELFF
many,TRBJ1-1,TRBV29-1,NA,TGCAGCGTTGAAGATTATCGAGGCGCGAACACTGAAGCTTTCTTT,CSVEDYRGANTEAFF
few,TRBJ2-1,TRBV12-3/TRBV12-4,NA,TGTGCCAGCAGTTTAAGGGGCCTAAATGAGCAGTTCTTC,CASSLRGLNEQFF
many,TRBJ2-5,TRBV5-1,TRBD1,TGCGCCAGCAGTCCTCACAGGGGAGAGACCCAGTACTTC,CASSPHRGETQYF
many,TRBJ2-1,TRBV20-1,TRBD1,TGCAGTGCTAGACGCCAGCAGGGGGCGGGTGAGCAGTTCTTC,CSARRQQGAGEQFF
many,TRBJ1-1,TRBV5-1,NA,TGCGCCAGCCTCGGCGGTCCGGGGGCAAACACTGAAGCTTTCTTT,CASLGGPGANTEAFF
many,TRBJ2-5,TRBV7-2,NA,TGTGCCAGCAGCTTAGAGCCAGCCGAGACCCAGTACTTC,CASSLEPAETQYF
few,TRBJ1-1,TRBV6-5,TRBD1,TGTGCCAGCCGTGGGACAGCGAACACTGAAGCTTTCTTT,CASRGTANTEAFF
many,TRBJ2-5,TRBV20-1,NA,TGCAGTGCTAGATGGGGACAAGAGACCCAGTACTTC,CSARWGQETQYF
many,TRBJ2-1,TRBV7-9,TRBD1,TGTGCCAGCAGCCCACAGGGGGCGGGCTACAATGAGCAGTTCTTC,CASSPQGAGYNEQFF
few,TRBJ1-1,TRBV29-1,NA,TGCAGCGTTGGGGGGAAGCAACTGAACACTGAAGCTTTCTTT,CSVGGKQLNTEAFF
many,TRBJ2-6,TRBV5-1,NA,TGCGCCAGCAGATTGCGTGAGGGTAATGGGGCCAACGTCCTGACTTTC,CASRLREGNGANVLTF
many,TRBJ2-3,TRBV10-3,TRBD2,TGTGCCATATTAGCGGGCGGCACAGATACGCAGTATTTT,CAILAGGTDTQYF
many,TRBJ1-1,TRBV29-1,NA,TGCAGCGCTAGTGACGGGAACACTGAAGCTTTCTTT,CSASDGNTEAFF
many,TRBJ1-4,TRBV29-1,NA,TGCAGCGTTGAGTCAGGGGATGAAAAACTGTTTTTT,CSVESGDEKLFF
many,TRBJ2-5,TRBV5-6,TRBD1,TGTGCCAGCAGCTACGGGGCCGGGACAGAAGAGACCCAGTACTTC,CASSYGAGTEETQYF
many,TRBJ1-1,TRBV7-7,NA,TGTGCCAGCAGCTTGAGGGGGGAGACTGAAGCTTTCTTT,CASSLRGETEAFF
many,TRBJ2-5,TRBV20-1,NA,TGCAGTTCTCTCACCCTCCCGGGGGACGGAGGGGAGACCCAGTACTTC,CSSLTLPGDGGETQYF
many,TRBJ2-5,TRBV5-1,NA,TGCGCCAGCAGTTCCCACGGACAGCAAGAGACCCAGTACTTC,CASSSHGQQETQYF
many,TRBJ2-5,TRBV12-3/TRBV12-4,NA,TGTGCCAGCAGGGTGGGGGAGACCCAGTACTTC,CASRVGETQYF
many,TRBJ2-6,TRBV9,NA,TGTGCCAGCAGCGAGGAAGGGGTAGGGGCCAACGTCCTGACTTTC,CASSEEGVGANVLTF
many,TRBJ2-3,TRBV5-1,TRBD2,TGCGCCAGCAGCTTGGTAGGGACCAGCGGGGGAGATACGCAGTATTTT,CASSLVGTSGGDTQYF
many,TRBJ2-7,TRBV10-3,NA,TGTGCCATCAGGGGGGCTAGCGAGAGCTACGAGCAGTACTTC,CAIRGASESYEQYF
many,TRBJ2-5,TRBV3-1,NA,TGTGCCAGCAGCCAAGCTGGGCAGGCCGAGACCCAGTACTTC,CASSQAGQAETQYF
many,TRBJ1-2,TRBV27,NA,TGTGCCAGCAGCCCCGGGACACCATATGGCTACACCTTC,CASSPGTPYGYTF
many,TRBJ2-1,TRBV7-2,TRBD2,TGTGCCAGCAGCTTTGCCCTCAGGGAGGGGAATGAGCAGTTCTTC,CASSFALREGNEQFF
many,TRBJ2-5,TRBV7-2,TRBD2,TGTGCCAGCACGGCGGGGACTAGCGGGAGGGCCAGGGAGACCCAGTACTTC,CASTAGTSGRARETQYF
many,TRBJ1-5,TRBV20-1,TRBD1,TGCAGTGCTAAGATTGGGCTAGGACAGGGGGCTGATCAGCCCCAGCATTTT,CSAKIGLGQGADQPQHF